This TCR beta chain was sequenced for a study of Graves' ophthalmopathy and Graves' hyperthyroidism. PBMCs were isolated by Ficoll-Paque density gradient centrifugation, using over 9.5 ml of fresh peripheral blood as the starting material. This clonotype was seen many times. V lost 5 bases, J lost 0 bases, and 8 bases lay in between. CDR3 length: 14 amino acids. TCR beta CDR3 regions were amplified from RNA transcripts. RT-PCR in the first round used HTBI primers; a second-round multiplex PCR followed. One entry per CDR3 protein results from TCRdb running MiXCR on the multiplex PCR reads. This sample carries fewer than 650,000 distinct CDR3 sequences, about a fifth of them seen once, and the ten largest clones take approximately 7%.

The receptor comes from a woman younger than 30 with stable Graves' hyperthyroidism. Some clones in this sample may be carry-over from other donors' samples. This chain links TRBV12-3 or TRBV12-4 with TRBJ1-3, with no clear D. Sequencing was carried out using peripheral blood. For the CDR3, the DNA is TGTGCCAGCAGTCGGACCTTCTCTGGAAACACCATATATTTT. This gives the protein CASSRTFSGNTIYF.